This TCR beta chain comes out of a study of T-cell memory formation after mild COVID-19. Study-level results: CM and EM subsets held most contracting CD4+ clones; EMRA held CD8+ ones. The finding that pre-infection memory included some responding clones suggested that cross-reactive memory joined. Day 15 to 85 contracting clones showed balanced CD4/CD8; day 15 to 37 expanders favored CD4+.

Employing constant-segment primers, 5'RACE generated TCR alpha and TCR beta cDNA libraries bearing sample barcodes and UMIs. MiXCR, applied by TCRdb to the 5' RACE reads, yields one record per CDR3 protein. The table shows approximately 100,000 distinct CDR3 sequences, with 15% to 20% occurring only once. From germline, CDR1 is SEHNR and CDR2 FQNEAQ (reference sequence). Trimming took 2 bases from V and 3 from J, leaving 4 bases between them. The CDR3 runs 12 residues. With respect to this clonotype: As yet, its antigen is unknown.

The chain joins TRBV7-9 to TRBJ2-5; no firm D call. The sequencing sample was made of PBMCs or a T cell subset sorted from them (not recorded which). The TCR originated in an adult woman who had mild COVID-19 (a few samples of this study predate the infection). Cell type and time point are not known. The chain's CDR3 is CASSLIEETQYF. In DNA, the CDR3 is TGTGCCAGCAGCTTAATAGAAGAGACCCAGTACTTC.